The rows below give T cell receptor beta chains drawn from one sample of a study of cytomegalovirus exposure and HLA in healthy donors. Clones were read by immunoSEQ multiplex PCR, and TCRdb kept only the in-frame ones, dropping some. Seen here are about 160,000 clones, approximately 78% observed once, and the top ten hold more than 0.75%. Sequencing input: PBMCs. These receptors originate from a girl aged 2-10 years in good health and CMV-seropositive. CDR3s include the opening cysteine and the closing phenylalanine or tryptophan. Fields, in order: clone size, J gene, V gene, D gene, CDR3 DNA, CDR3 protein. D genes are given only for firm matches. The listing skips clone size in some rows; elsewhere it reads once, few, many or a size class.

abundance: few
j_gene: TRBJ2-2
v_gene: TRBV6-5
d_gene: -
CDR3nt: TGTGCCAGCAGTTATACAGTCACCGGGGAGCTGTTTTTT
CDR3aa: CASSYTVTGELFF

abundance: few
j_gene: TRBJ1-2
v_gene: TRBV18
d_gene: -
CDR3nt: TGTGCCAGCTCACCTTCTGGAGGGGGGGACTATGGCTACACCTTC
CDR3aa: CASSPSGGGDYGYTF

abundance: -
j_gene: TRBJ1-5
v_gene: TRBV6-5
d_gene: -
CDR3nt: TGTGCCAGCAGCAGGATATCTAATCAGCCCCAGCATTTT
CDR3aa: CASSRISNQPQHF

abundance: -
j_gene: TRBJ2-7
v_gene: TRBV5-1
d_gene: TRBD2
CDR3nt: TGCGCCAGCAGCTCGACTAGCGGGAGTGAAGTTAGGAACTACGAGCAGTACTTC
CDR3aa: CASSSTSGSEVRNYEQYF

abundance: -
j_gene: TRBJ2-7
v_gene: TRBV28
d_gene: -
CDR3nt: TGTGCCAGCATTCCGGGACTGAGCTCCTACGAGCAGTACTTC
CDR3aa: CASIPGLSSYEQYF

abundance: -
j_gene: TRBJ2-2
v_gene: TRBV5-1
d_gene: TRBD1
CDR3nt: TGCGCCAGCAGCGTCCCGGGACAGCACACCGGGGAGCTGTTTTTT
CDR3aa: CASSVPGQHTGELFF

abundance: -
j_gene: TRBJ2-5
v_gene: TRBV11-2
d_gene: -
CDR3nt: TGTGCCAGCAGCTTAGAGGCGGCCGTCCAAGAGACCCAGTACTTC
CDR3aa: CASSLEAAVQETQYF

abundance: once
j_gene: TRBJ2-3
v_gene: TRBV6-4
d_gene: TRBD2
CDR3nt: TGTGCCAACCGAATAGCGGGAGGCAAGGGGGCAGATACGCAGTATTTT
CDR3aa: CANRIAGGKGADTQYF

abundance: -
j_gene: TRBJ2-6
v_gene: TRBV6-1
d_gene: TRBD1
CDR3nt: TGTGCCAGCAGTGAAACTAGGACAGGGGTTTACTCTGGGGCCAACGTCCTGACTTTC
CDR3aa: CASSETRTGVYSGANVLTF

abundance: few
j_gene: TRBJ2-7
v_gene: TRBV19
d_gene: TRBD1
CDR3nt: TGTGCCAGTACCCCGGGACAGGGTGGATACGAGCAGTACTTC
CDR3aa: CASTPGQGGYEQYF